One T cell receptor beta chain is described in this entry. With V trimmed by 4 bases and J by 8 bases, 9 bases remained unmatched. The CDR3 covers 14 residues. Germline lookup yields CDR1 SGHNT and CDR2 YYREEE (reference sequence). The data belong to a study of blood T cell repertoires in COVID-19. Participants, about 18 to 90 years old, spanned approximately 25 US areas. Per the study methods: Using reference gene primer amplification, nucleated cell counts were estimated. Only in-frame clones appear in the TCRdb table, and some are missing; sequencing was by immunoSEQ multiplex PCR. V and J calls and clone size follow that table, whereas D and trimming were derived from the DNA. The sample has about 180,000 clones, more than 85% seen once.

This TCR came from a human donor with acute COVID-19. The donor label of this sample is uncertain. Sequencing was carried out using PBMCs or T cells enriched from blood (not recorded which). V and J are TRBV5-4 and TRBJ2-1; TRBD2 matches at 7 bases. The CDR3 bases are TGTGCCAGCAGCCATAGCGGGTGGGGGGATGAGCAGTTCTTC. Its protein product is CASSHSGWGDEQFF.